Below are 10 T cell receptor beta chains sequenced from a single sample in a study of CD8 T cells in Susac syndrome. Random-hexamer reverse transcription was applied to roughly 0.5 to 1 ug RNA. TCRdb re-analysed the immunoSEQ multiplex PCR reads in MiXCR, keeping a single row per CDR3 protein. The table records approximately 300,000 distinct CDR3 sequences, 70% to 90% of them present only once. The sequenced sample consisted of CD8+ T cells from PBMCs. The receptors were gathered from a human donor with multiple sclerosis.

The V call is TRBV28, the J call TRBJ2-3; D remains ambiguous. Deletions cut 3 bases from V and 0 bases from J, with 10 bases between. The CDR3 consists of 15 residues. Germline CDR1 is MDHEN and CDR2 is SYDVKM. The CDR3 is CASSFGSASTDTQYF. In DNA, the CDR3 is TGTGCCAGCAGTTTTGGGTCTGCTAGCACAGATACGCAGTATTTT.

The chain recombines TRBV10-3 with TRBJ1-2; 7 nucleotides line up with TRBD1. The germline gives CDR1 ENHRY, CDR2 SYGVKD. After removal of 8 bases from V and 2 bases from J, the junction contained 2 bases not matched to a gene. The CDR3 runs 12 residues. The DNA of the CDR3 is TGTGCCATCCAGGGACAGAACTATGGCTACACCTTC. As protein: CAIQGQNYGYTF.

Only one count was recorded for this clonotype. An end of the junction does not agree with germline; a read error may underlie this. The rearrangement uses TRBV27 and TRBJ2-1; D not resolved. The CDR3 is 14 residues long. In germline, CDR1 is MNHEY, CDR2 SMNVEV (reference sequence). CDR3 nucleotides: TGTGCCAGCAGTTTAATAAGCTCCCACAATGAGCAGTTCTTC. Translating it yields CASSLISSHNEQFF.

CDR3 sequence reads: CASSPGQAAGEGYTF. The CDR3 region has the DNA TGTGCCAGCAGTCCCGGACAGGCCGCGGGGGAGGGCTACACCTTC. V usage is TRBV28 and J usage is TRBJ1-2; 7 bases map to TRBD1. The V gene end was trimmed by 5 bases and the J gene end by 8 bases; junction bases not matched to a gene: 14. The CDR3 totals 15 residues. Germline-derived CDR1 and CDR2 are MDHEN and SYDVKM.

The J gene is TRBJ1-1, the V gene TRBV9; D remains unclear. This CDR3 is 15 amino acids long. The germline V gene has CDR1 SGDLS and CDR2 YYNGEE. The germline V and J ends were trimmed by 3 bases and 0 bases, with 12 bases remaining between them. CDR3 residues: CASSAPLNMNTEAFF. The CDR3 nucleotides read TGTGCCAGCAGCGCTCCCTTAAATATGAACACTGAAGCTTTCTTT.

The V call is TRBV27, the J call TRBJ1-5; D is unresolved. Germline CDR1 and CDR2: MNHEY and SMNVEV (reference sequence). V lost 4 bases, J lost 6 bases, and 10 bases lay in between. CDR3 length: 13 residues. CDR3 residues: CASSSRYSQPQHF. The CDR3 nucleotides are TGTGCCAGCAGTTCGCGTTACTCTCAGCCCCAGCATTTT.

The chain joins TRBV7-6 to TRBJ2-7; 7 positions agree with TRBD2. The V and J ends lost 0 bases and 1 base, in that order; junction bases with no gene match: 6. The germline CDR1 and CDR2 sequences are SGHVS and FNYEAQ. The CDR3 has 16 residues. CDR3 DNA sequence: TGTGCCAGCAGCTTAGCGCCGGGTAGCGGGTCCTACGAGCAGTACTTC. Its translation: CASSLAPGSGSYEQYF.

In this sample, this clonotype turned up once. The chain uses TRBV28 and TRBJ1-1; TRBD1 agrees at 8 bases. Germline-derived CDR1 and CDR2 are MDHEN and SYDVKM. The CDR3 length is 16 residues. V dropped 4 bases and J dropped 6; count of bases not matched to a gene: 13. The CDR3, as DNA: TGTGCCAGCAGTTCCTACATCGACAGGGGATCGGCTGAAGCTTTCTTT. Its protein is CASSSYIDRGSAEAFF.

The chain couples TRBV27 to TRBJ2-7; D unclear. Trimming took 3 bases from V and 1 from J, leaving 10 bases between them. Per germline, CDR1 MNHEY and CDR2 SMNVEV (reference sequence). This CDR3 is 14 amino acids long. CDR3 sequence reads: CASSFGPKSYEQYF. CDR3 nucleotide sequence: TGTGCCAGCAGTTTTGGGCCCAAGTCCTACGAGCAGTACTTC.

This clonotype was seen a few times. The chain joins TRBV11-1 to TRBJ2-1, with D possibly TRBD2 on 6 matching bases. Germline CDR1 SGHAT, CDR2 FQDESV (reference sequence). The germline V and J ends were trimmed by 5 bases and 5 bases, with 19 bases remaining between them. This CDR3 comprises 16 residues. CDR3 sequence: CASSPEASAFHNEQFF. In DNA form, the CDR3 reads TGTGCCAGCAGCCCCGAAGCTAGCGCCTTTCACAATGAGCAGTTCTTC.